What follows is one TCR beta chain and its context. Its antigen is not yet known. Qualities for individual bases were not recorded, and no much larger clone is one base off. The trial excluded patients who had a history of autoimmune disease or who were on systemic immunosuppression. In every dose cohort, peripheral blood was drawn for TCR sequencing at baseline, cycle 4 day 1, and cycle 7 day 1. Samples came from an open-label, multicenter, first-in-human phase I dose-escalation trial of ivuxolimab. The trial enrolled adults with locally advanced or metastatic head and neck squamous cell, hepatocellular, melanoma or renal cell carcinoma. CD4+ and CD8+ T cells were sorted separately from peripheral blood before TCR sequencing. This entry belongs to a study of OX40 agonist ivuxolimab in advanced cancers. Turning to the overall study: Ivuxolimab was a fully human IgG2 agonistic monoclonal antibody targeting the costimulatory receptor OX40 (CD134). Intravenous ivuxolimab was administered to patients every 2 weeks at six dose levels: 0.01, 0.1, 0.3, 1.5, 3 and 10 mg/kg. Of the roughly 51 dose-escalation patients, hepatocellular carcinoma was present in about 19, melanoma in roughly 15, renal cell carcinoma in 9 and head and neck cancer in 9. The dose-escalation cohort was around 84% male with a mean age of about 65 years, ranging from roughly 20 to 80. Patients were allowed to have had prior anti-PD-1, anti-PD-L1 or anti-CTLA-4 therapy, and approximately 40% of the dose-escalation patients had been treated with checkpoint inhibitors. Partial responses occurred in three dose-escalation patients, of whom one had hepatocellular carcinoma and two had cutaneous melanoma. Peripheral TCRbeta sequencing aimed to test whether ivuxolimab altered TCR sequence diversity and caused clonal T-cell expansion. The paper covers the monotherapy dose-escalation part of the phase I ivuxolimab trial, which included N of about 51 patients.

Findings and caveats that apply to the study as a whole: On average, CD8+ T cells showed more expanded clones than CD4+ T cells after ivuxolimab. In partial responders in the 0.1-3.0 mg/kg groups, normalized peripheral clonal expansion was found to be among the lowest, especially among CD8+ T cells. Low levels of normalized T-cell clonal expansion were also seen in some nonresponding patients. At doses of 0.1 to 3.0 mg/kg, clonal expansion of both CD4+ and CD8+ blood T cells was observed from baseline to week 6. The antigen specificity of the peripheral T cells that underwent clonal expansion was not determined.

Genomic DNA was isolated from the sorted cells so that the TCRbeta CDR3 region could be sequenced. TCRbeta CDR3 regions were sequenced using the immunoSEQ Assay. This immuneACCESS table, as held by TCRdb, lists in-frame sequences with V and J called but not all clones. Of the missing ones, under half trace to an unresolved V gene in checked studies; the others have no known cause. The sample includes 15,000 to 20,000 clones, with approximately 83% observed a single time. The ten largest clonotypes hold about an eighth of the sample. At the junction V is shortened by 5 bases and J by 9 bases; bases outside the gene matches: 6. CDR1 and CDR2, looked up from the germline V gene, are SGHNT and YENEEA. Spanning cysteine to phenylalanine, the CDR3 consists of 15 amino acids. The DNA shown is the 45-base CDR3, in frame from base 1.

The V and J segments used are TRBV11-3 and TRBJ2-1, with 14 bases aligning to TRBD2. The sequence derives from an adult with an advanced solid tumor such as melanoma, head and neck, liver or kidney cancer. The material was CD4+ or CD8+ T cells sorted from blood, obtained in a trial of the OX40 agonist ivuxolimab. CDR3 loop: CASSEGLAGVGEQFF. In nucleotides, the sequence is TGTGCCAGCAGCGAGGGACTAGCGGGAGTCGGTGAGCAGTTCTTC. Reference TRBV11-3 and TRBJ2-1 proteins supply the regions before and after the CDR3; the full variable domain is: EAGVVQSPRYKIIEKKQPVAFWCNPISGHNTLYWYLQNLGQGPELLIRYENEEAVDDSQLPKDRFSAERLKGVDSTLKIQPAELGDSAVYLCASSEGLAGVGEQFFGPGTRLTVL.